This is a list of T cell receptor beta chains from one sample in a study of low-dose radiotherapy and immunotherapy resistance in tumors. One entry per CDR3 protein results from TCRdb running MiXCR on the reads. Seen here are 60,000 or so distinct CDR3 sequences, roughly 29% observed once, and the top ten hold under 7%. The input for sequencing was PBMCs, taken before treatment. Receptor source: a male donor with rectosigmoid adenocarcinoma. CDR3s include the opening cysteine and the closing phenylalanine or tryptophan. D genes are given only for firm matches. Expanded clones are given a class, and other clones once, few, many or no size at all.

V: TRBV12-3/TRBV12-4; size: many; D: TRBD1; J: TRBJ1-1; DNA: TGTGCCAGCAGTAGACAGGGGCGAAACACTGAAGCTTTCTTT; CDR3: CASSRQGRNTEAFF
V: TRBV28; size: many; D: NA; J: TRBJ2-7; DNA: TGTGCCAGCAGTTTAACATGGGAGCAGTACTTC; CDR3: CASSLTWEQYF
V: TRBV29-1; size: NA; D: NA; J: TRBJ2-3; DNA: TGCAGCGGCTCCCGACAGGCAACTAGCACAGATACGCAGTATTTT; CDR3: CSGSRQATSTDTQYF
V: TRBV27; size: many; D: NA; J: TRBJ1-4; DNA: TGTGCCAGCAAGCGGAGTCTTAATGAAAAACTGTTTTTT; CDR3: CASKRSLNEKLFF
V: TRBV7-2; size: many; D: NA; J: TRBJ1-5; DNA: TGTGCCAGCAGCTTGGAGCCCTCGGCAGGCGGCAATCAGCCCCAGCATTTT; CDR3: CASSLEPSAGGNQPQHF
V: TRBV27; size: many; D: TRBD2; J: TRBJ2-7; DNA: TGTGCCAGCAGCCCCCCCGGGAGGGCAGCCTACGAGCAGTACTTC; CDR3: CASSPPGRAAYEQYF
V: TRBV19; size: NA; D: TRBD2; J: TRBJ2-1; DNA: TGTGCCAGTAGTATGGGTGGGAACGGGAGGGCCTACAATGAGCAGTTCTTC; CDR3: CASSMGGNGRAYNEQFF
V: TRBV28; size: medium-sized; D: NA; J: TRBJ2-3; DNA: TGTGCCAGCAGTTTGGGGGACTCCACAGATACGCAGTATTTT; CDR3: CASSLGDSTDTQYF
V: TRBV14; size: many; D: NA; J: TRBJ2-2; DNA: TGTGCCAGCAGCCAGCAGCCCACCGGGGAGCTGTTTTTT; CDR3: CASSQQPTGELFF
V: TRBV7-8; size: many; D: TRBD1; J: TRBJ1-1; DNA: TGTGCCAGCAGCTTAGCACGGACAGGGAGCGAGAACACTGAAGCTTTCTTT; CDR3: CASSLARTGSENTEAFF
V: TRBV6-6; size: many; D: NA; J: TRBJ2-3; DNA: TGTGCCAGCAGCCTCCTAGGGGGGGGGGCCACAGATACGCAGTATTTT; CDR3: CASSLLGGGATDTQYF
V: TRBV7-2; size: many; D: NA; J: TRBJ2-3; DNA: TGTGCCAGCAGCTTAGGGTGGCGGGATACGCAGTATTTT; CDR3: CASSLGWRDTQYF
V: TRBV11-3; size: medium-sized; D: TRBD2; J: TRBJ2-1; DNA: TGTGCCAGCAGCTTAGGCGATAGCGGGGGCACCAATGAGCAGTTCTTC; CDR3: CASSLGDSGGTNEQFF
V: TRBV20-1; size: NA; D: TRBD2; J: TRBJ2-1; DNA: TGCAGTGCTAGAGATGGCCGACTAGCGGGAGCAAATGAGCAGTTCTTC; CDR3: CSARDGRLAGANEQFF
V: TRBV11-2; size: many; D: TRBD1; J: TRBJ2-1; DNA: TGTGCCAGCAGCTTAGACAGGGGGCCCTACAATGAGCAGTTCTTC; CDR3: CASSLDRGPYNEQFF
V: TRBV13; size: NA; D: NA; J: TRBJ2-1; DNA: TGTGCCAGCAGCTTAGGGGATACCCTCAACAATGAGCAGTTCTTC; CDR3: CASSLGDTLNNEQFF
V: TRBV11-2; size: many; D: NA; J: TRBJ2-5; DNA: TGTGCCAGCAGCTTAGAGACTAGTACTGGGGCCCAGTACTTC; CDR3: CASSLETSTGAQYF
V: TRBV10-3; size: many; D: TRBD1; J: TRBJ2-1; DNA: TGTGCCATCAGTGAGTCCGGGACAGACAATGAGCAGTTCTTC; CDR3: CAISESGTDNEQFF
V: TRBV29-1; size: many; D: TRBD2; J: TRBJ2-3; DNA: TGCAGCGTTGCAGCGGGAACTATATCAGATACGCAGTATTTT; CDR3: CSVAAGTISDTQYF
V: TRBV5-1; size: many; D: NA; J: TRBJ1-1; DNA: TGCGCCAGCAGGGTAGGTTATGAAACTGAAGCTTTCTTT; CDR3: CASRVGYETEAFF
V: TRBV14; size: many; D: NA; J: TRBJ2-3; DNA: TGTGCCAGCAGCCCACGCGGGGCAGATACGCAGTATTTT; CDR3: CASSPRGADTQYF
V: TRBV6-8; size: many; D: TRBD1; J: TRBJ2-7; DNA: TGTGCCAGCAGTTACTCGACAGGGGATGAGCAGTACTTC; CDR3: CASSYSTGDEQYF
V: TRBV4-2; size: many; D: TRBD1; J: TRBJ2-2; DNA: TGTGCCAGCAGCCATTATGGACAGGGGTTCGCCGGGGAGCTGTTTTTT; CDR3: CASSHYGQGFAGELFF
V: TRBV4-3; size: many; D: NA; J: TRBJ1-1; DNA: TGCGCCAGCAGCCAAGCTTTCCGGGCGAACACTGAAGCTTTCTTT; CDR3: CASSQAFRANTEAFF
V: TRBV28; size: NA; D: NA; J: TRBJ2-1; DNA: TGTGCCAGCAGTTGGAACCGGGACGGTAGCTCCTACAATGAGCAGTTCTTC; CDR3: CASSWNRDGSSYNEQFF
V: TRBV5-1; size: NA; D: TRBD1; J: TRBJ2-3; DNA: TGCGCCAGCAAACAGGGGTCTCAAACAGATACGCAGTATTTT; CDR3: CASKQGSQTDTQYF
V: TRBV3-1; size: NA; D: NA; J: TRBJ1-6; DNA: TGTGCCAGCAGCCCCCGCCCGGGACTGTTAAATTCACCCCTCCACTTT; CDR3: CASSPRPGLLNSPLHF
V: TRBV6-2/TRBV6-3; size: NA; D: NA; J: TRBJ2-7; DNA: TGTGCCAGCAGTTACCAGGGCCCGTCAGGCTACGAGCAGTACTTC; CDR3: CASSYQGPSGYEQYF
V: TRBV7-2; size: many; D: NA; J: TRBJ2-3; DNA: TGTGCCAGCAGCTTAGTCTCGCCGTCAGATACGCAGTATTTT; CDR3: CASSLVSPSDTQYF
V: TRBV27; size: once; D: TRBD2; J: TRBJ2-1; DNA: TGTCCCAGCAGTTCCAAATATACTAGCGGGGGGTCCCTCTTC; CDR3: CPSSSKYTSGGSLF
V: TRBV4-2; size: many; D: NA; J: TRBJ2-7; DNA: TGTGCCAGCAGCCCTGGTCGAGGGACGGATACCTACGAGCAGTACTTC; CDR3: CASSPGRGTDTYEQYF
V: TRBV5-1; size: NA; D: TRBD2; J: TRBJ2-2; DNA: TGCGCCAGCAGCTTGACTAGCGGGCTAAACACCGGGGAGCTGTTTTTT; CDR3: CASSLTSGLNTGELFF
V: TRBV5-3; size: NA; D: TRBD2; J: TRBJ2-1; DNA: TGTGCCAGCTGTCCTAGCGGAGGGATCTACAATGAGCAGTTCTTC; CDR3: CASCPSGGIYNEQFF
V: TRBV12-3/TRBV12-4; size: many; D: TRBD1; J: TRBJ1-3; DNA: TGTGCCAGCAGATTCGGGACAGGGTTTGCTGGAAACACCATATATTTT; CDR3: CASRFGTGFAGNTIYF
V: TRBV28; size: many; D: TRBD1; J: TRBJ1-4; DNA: TGTGCCAGCAGTTCACCCGGGACAGGGCATGAAAAACTGTTTTTT; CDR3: CASSSPGTGHEKLFF
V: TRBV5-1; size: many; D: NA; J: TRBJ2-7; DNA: TGCGCCAGCAGCACGCAGGGAAACGAGCAGTACTTC; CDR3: CASSTQGNEQYF
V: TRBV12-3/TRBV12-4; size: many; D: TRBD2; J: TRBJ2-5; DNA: TGTGCCAGCAGCGAACTAGCGGGGGTGCAAGAGACCCAGTACTTC; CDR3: CASSELAGVQETQYF
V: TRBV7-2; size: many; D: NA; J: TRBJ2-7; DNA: TGTGCCAGCAGCTTACCCGGTCGAGGGGCCTACGAGCAGTACTTC; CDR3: CASSLPGRGAYEQYF
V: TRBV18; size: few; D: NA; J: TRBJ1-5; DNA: TGTGCCAGCTCACTCAAGGGTCCGGGACCAAGTTACAATCAGCCCCAGCATTTT; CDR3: CASSLKGPGPSYNQPQHF
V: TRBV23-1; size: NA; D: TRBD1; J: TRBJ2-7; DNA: TGCGCCAGCAGTCAATCTTTGTCAGGGGGCTTCGGCGAGCAGTACTTC; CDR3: CASSQSLSGGFGEQYF
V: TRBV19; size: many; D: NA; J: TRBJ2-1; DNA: TGTGCCTCCGGGACCGGCAACTACAATGAGCAGTTCTTC; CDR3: CASGTGNYNEQFF
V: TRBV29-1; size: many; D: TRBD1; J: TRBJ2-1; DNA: TGCAGCGTTGGACAGGGATACAATGAGCAGTTCTTC; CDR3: CSVGQGYNEQFF
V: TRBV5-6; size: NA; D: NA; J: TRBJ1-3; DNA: TGTGCCAGCAGCTTGGGGTCGGCAGATTTTATCTCTGGAAACACCATATATTTT; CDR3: CASSLGSADFISGNTIYF
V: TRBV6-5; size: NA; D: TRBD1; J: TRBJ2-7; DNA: TGTGCCAGCAGTGAGGGACAGGGGGCCCCTTACGAGCAGTACTTC; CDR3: CASSEGQGAPYEQYF
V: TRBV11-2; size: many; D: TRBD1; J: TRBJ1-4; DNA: TGTGCCAGCAGCTCGATTACAGGGGGCAGGGAAAAACTGTTTTTT; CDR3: CASSSITGGREKLFF
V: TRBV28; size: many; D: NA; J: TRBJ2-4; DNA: TGTGCCAGCAGTCCTCTCCCCCTAGCCAAAAACATTCAGTACTTC; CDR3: CASSPLPLAKNIQYF
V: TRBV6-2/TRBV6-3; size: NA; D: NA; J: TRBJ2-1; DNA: TGTGCCAGCAGTCAGCCCAATGAGCAGTTCTTC; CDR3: CASSQPNEQFF
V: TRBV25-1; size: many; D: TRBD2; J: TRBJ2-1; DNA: TGTGCCAGCAGTGATCCGACTAGCGGGGCAACGTTCGGTGAGCAGTTCTTC; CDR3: CASSDPTSGATFGEQFF